These T cell receptor beta chains were read from a single sample in a study of blood T cell repertoires in COVID-19. The protocol was immunoSEQ multiplex PCR, while the TCRdb copy is restricted to in-frame clones and leaves out a portion. The sample contains about 210,000 clones, about 90% of which appear only once. The sequenced sample consisted of peripheral blood. These receptors originate from a woman in her sixties or seventies with acute or convalescent COVID-19. Both conserved end residues are trimmed from each CDR3. Each record gives: J gene, clone size, V gene, CDR3 protein. Some rows have no size entry. The others give once, few or many, or a class for an expanded clone.

>TRBJ2-1|.|TRBV29-1
SVGRPGIYNEQF
>TRBJ1-2|.|TRBV3-1/TRBV3-2
ASSQDGRNYGYT
>TRBJ2-2|.|TRBV7-7
ASSLEAGTGELF
>TRBJ1-3|.|TRBV28
ASSRTTGDSGNTIY
>TRBJ1-4|.|TRBV28
ASSLPLGQGNEKLF
>TRBJ2-2|.|TRBV11-2
ASSALTSGSSPGELF
>TRBJ2-1|.|TRBV28
ASSPDRGLYNEQF
>TRBJ1-2|.|TRBV5-1
ASSLNTGAYGYT
>TRBJ2-3|.|TRBV5-1
ASSSGGAGTDTQY
>TRBJ1-1|.|TRBV18
ASSLDQGNTEAF
>TRBJ1-2|.|TRBV28
ASSLLQGRHYGYT
>TRBJ1-6|.|TRBV18
ASSNSPPGQGNSPLH
>TRBJ2-3|.|TRBV7-7
ASSPVGSGDTQY
>TRBJ2-3|.|TRBV5-4
ASSLPGGLSTDTQY
>TRBJ1-2|.|TRBV12-3/TRBV12-4
ASSPRRNYGYT
>TRBJ2-7|.|TRBV5-1
ASSLEPGVDEQY
>TRBJ1-4|few|TRBV11-3
ASSLGVFRGGTNEKLF
>TRBJ1-5|.|TRBV6-1
ASSGQGTSRNQPQH
>TRBJ2-7|.|TRBV28
ASSPGTGWQEQY
>TRBJ1-4|.|TRBV19
ASSIAIRQSDKLF
>TRBJ1-2|.|TRBV5-1
ASSLAGGDRGYT
>TRBJ1-1|once|TRBV5-6
ASSLDGVHTEAF
>TRBJ2-7|.|TRBV3-1/TRBV3-2
ASSQGGGTY
>TRBJ1-6|.|TRBV7-2
ASSLPGSGTAKYSPLH
>TRBJ1-1|.|TRBV5-1
ASSPRAALYNTEAF
>TRBJ2-7|.|TRBV10-3
AISEGREGEQY
>TRBJ2-7|.|TRBV5-8
ASSLLGAYEQY
>TRBJ2-3|.|TRBV7-8
ASSPNRQGLADTQY
>TRBJ1-6|.|TRBV6-5
ASSYSMTGYNSPLH
>TRBJ2-2|.|TRBV11-2
ASTYTAGELF
>TRBJ2-1|.|TRBV4-2
ASSQGLETHEQF
>TRBJ2-2|.|TRBV5-1
ASSLEILAGDTGELF
>TRBJ2-1|.|TRBV6-5
ASRGAGGPYNEQF
>TRBJ1-1|once|TRBV28
ASSLDREAF
>TRBJ2-7|.|TRBV28
ASRQGGGGSYEQY
>TRBJ2-1|.|TRBV7-9
ASSIGLAGVDEQF
>TRBJ1-5|.|TRBV28
ASSSRTGYQPQH
>TRBJ1-2|.|TRBV7-2
ASSLANGNYGYT
>TRBJ2-1|.|TRBV5-1
ASSFSGQDYNEQF
>TRBJ2-1|.|TRBV4-3
ASSQVAGLIHEQF
>TRBJ1-1|once|TRBV4-1
ASSQEGGVVNTEAF
>TRBJ1-1|.|TRBV2
ASRRDIGNTEAF
>TRBJ2-2|.|TRBV7-9
ASSYIGGELF
>TRBJ2-7|.|TRBV18
ASSPPGLVYEQY
>TRBJ2-7|.|TRBV18
ASSPLSRQGEGYEQY
>TRBJ2-1|.|TRBV7-8
ASSWTGVDSGRAFQSGEQF
>TRBJ1-4|.|TRBV7-2
ASSLGRVNEKLF
>TRBJ1-5|.|TRBV3-1/TRBV3-2
ASSQGPGQPQH
>TRBJ2-2|.|TRBV4-2
ASSQARVSGSIGELF
>TRBJ2-5|.|TRBV6-1
ASSGSTGRGQETQY
>TRBJ2-7|.|TRBV27
ASSLGTHRYEQY
>TRBJ2-3|few|TRBV19
ASSIYVSGRWDTQY